This T cell receptor (beta chain) was retrieved from a study of Ad26.COV2.S vaccination and SARS-CoV-2 variants. Study as a whole: It was the COV1001 Ad26.COV2.S trial arm that included the donor. Recipients of Ad26.COV2.S got it intramuscularly, once or twice 56 days apart.

This CDR3 has 11 amino acids. Germline assignment: CDR1 DFQATT and CDR2 SNEGSKA (reference sequence). The V gene lost 3 bases and the J gene lost 3 bases, with 3 bases spanning the gap. Points from the study as a whole: After vaccination, substantial breadth of spike-specific CD8+ and CD4+ responses was reported. Placebo recipients had lower spike-specific TCR breadth than vaccine recipients.

Assay used: immunoSEQ multiplex PCR; TCRdb lists only in-frame clones, some missing. Altogether 410,000 or so clones are present, more than 80% being singletons, with the ten largest covering over 9%. This clone has just one count. What it binds is unknown. This sample's treatment: some 20 received Ad26.COV2.S at low or high dose, single or two shots; about 5 received placebo; per-sample allocation not given. Day 63 after the first injection of vaccine or placebo was the sampling time. The receptor's source is a person aged 18 to 59 who received the Ad26.COV2.S COVID-19 vaccine or a placebo. The genes are TRBV20-1 and TRBJ1-3; no reliable D call. Sequencing was performed on peripheral blood, taken in a trial of Ad26.COV2.S vaccine versus placebo. As DNA, the CDR3 is TGCAGTGCTAGTCTTGGAAACACCATATATTTT. Protein: CSASLGNTIYF.